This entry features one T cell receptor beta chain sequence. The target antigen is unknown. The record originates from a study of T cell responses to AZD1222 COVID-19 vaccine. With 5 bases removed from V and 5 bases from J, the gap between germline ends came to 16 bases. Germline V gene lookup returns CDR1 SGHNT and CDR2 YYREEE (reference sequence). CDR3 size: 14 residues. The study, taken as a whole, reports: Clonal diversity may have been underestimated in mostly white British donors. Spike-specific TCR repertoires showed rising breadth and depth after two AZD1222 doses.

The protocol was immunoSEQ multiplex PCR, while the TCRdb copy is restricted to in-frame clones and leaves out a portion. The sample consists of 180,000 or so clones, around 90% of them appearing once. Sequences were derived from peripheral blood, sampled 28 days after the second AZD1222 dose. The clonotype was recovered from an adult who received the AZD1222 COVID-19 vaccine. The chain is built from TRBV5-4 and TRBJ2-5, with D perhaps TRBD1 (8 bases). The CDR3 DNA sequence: TGTGCCAGCAGGGGTGGACAGGGAGGGGAGACCCAGTACTTC. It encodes CASRGGQGGETQYF.